This TCR beta chain stems from a study of cytotoxic CD8 clonotypes in ibrutinib-treated CLL. Trimming took 3 bases from V and 10 from J, leaving 12 bases between them. Germline CDR1 and CDR2: SQVTM and ANQGSEA. The CDR3 has 11 amino acids. Study observations and caveats: Treatment left the uncommon public clonotypes either contracted or stable in frequency.

This clone came up a few times. Its antigen is not known. Libraries were prepared by immunoSEQ multiplex PCR; TCRdb keeps only in-frame clonotypes and omits some of them. The sample carries around 27,000 clones, roughly two thirds recorded once. This specimen consisted of PBMCs, obtained at disease progression, from a patient treated with ibrutinib. The sequence derives from a human donor with chronic lymphocytic leukemia. The chain is built from TRBV29-1 and TRBJ1-1; the D is unclear. CDR3 bases: TGCAGCGTTGAGTCCCGGGAGACAGCTTTCTTT. Translation: CSVESRETAFF.